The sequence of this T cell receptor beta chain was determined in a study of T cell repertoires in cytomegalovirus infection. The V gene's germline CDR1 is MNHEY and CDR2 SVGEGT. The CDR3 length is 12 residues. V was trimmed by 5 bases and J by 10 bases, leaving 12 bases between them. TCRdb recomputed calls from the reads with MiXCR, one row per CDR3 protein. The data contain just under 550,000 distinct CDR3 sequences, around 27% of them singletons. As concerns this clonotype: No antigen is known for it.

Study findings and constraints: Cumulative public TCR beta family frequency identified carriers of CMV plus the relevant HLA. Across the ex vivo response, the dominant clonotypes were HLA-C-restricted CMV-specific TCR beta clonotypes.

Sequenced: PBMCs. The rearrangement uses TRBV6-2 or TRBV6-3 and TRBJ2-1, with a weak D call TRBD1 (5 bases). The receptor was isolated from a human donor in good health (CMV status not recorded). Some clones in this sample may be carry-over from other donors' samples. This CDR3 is CASSQGQVEQFF. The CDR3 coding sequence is TGTGCCAGCAGTCAGGGTCAGGTGGAGCAGTTCTTC.